The text below deals with one T cell receptor (beta chain). Its antigen is as yet unknown. The CDR3 spans 16 residues. Per the germline V gene, CDR1 is LGHNA and CDR2 is YNFKEQ. The V and J ends lost 0 bases and 2 bases, in that order; junction bases with no gene match: 3. Primers: 60 Vbeta forward and 13 Jbeta reverse. The method was immunoSEQ multiplex PCR; TCRdb's version includes in-frame clones alone and lacks a portion of them. Of tens of thousands of clones in the sample, roughly 78% were seen once. This record belongs to a study of cytomegalovirus exposure and HLA in healthy donors. Study-wide context: Around 180 million T cells yielded roughly 120 million unique TCR beta sequences, as an earlier analysis found. Of all 400 or so donors who were genotyped, under 90% belonged to the Caucasian-associated ancestry cluster.

Study-wide points: Earlier findings revealed that most TCR beta V segments proved productive either about 90% or about 30% of the time.

The material sequenced was PBMCs. This rearrangement joins TRBV4-2 to TRBJ2-1; 8 bases fit TRBD2. This TCR was sampled from a man in his forties in good health and CMV-seronegative. The CDR3 sequence: CASSQEAGETYNEQFF. The CDR3 DNA reads TGTGCCAGCAGCCAAGAAGCGGGAGAGACCTACAATGAGCAGTTCTTC.